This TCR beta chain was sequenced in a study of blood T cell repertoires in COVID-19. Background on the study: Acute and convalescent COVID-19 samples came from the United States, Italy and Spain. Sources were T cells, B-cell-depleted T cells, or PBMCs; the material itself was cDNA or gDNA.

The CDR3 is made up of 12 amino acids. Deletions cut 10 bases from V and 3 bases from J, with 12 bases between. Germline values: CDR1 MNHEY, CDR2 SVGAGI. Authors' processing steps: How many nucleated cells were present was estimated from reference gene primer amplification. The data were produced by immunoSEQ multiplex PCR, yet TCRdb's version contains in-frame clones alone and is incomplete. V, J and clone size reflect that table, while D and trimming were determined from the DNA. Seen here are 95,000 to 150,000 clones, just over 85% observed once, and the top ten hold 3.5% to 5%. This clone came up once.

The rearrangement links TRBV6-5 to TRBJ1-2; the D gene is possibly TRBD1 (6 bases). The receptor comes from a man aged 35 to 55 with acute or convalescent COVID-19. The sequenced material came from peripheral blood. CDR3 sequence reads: CATKTGDYGYTF. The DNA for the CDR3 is TGTGCCACCAAGACAGGAGACTATGGCTACACCTTC.